This note documents a single TCR beta chain sequence. Its antigen is as yet unknown. TCRdb's table, derived via immunoSEQ multiplex PCR, lists solely in-frame clones and lacks some. The table records about 2 million clones, roughly 96% of them present only once. The data were taken from a study of shared clonotypes between healthy human individuals. Looking at the study overall: Samples came from two female and three male donors aged 18 to 49.

Findings and caveats of the study: On the whole, naive subsets had larger estimated richness than memory subsets had. It was the non-shared clonotypes that had lower generation probabilities than clonotypes shared by all four donors.

Germline CDR1 and CDR2: SGHNT and YYREEE (reference sequence). J gave up 3 bases and V 3 bases, and 6 bases lay outside the gene matches. The length of the CDR3 is 15 residues. V is TRBV5-4 and J is TRBJ1-2, with TRBD1 matching 9 bases. This receptor was identified in a man between 18 and 35 years old in good health. The sample was naive CD4+ T cells sorted from blood. Described subset: CD45RA+ positively selected. The DNA of the CDR3 is TGTGCCAGCAGCTGGACAGGGGCCGTCTACTATGGCTACACCTTC. Amino acids: CASSWTGAVYYGYTF.